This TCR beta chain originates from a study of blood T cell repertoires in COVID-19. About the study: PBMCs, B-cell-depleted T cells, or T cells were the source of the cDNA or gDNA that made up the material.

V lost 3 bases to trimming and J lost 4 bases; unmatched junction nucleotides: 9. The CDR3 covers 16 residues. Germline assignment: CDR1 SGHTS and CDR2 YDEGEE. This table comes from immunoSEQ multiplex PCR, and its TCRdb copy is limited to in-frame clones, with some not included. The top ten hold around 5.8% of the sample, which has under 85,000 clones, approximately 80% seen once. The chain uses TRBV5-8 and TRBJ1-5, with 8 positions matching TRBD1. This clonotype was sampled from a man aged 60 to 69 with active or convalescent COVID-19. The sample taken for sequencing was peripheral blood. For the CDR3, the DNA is TGTGCCAGCAGCTCCCGGACAGGGCGGGAGAATCAGCCCCAGCATTTT. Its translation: CASSSRTGRENQPQHF. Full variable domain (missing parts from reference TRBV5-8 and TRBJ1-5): EAGVTQSPTHLIKTRGQQATLRCSPISGHTSVYWYQQALGLGLQFLLWYDEGEERNRGNFPPRFSGRQFPNYSSELNVNALELEDSALYLCASSSRTGRENQPQHFGDGTRLSIL.